This T cell receptor beta chain stems from a study of siplizumab effects on memory and regulatory T cells. Study results and caveats: Only a minor fraction of alloreactive clones mapped to unstimulated subsets.

This CDR3 is built from 14 residues. V shed 1 base and J 7 bases; nucleotides not matched to a gene: 3. CDR1 SGHAT and CDR2 FQNNGV come from the germline V gene. TCR templates numbering some 10^5 were assayed per sample. The protocol was immunoSEQ multiplex PCR, while the TCRdb copy is restricted to in-frame clones and leaves out a portion. The data show tens of thousands of clones, 88% seen once. On this clone itself: Its antigen is not identified.

The sample comprised Tregs sorted from blood. The sequence was collected from a human donor in good health. The rearrangement uses TRBV11-2 and TRBJ2-1, with TRBD2 identical over 8 bases. CDR3 DNA: TGTGCCAGCAGCTTAGCGGGAGGGAGGAATGAGCAGTTCTTC. It is translated as CASSLAGGRNEQFF.